This T cell receptor (beta chain) was captured by sequencing in a study of T cell responses to AZD1222 COVID-19 vaccine. Study-level information: Analyses pooled second doses at about 4 or about 12 weeks. Study-wide results and caveats: Spike-wide coverage was observed for vaccine-associated CD4 TCRs, with dominant responses at 160-218 and 743-854. Spike-specific TCR breadth rose after two AZD1222 doses, and depth rose as well.

The method was immunoSEQ multiplex PCR; TCRdb's version includes in-frame clones alone and lacks a portion of them. Of 150,000 to 200,000 clones in the sample, over 90% were seen once. Worth noting for this clone: Its cognate antigen is unknown.

The CDR3 is made up of 14 amino acids. CDR1 MNHEY and CDR2 SVGAGI come from the germline V gene. The germline V and J ends were trimmed by 4 bases and 5 bases, with 14 bases remaining between them. The rearrangement links TRBV6-5 to TRBJ1-2, with D perhaps TRBD1 (6 bases). The sequence was collected from an adult in good health. The source material was peripheral blood, sampled on day 0 of AZD1222 vaccination. The CDR3 loop is CASSLSGVRYGYTF. Written as DNA, the CDR3 is TGTGCCAGCAGTTTATCAGGGGTTCGGTATGGCTACACCTTC.